Listed here are 10 T cell receptor beta chains from one sample, sequenced in a study of T-cell reconstitution after alpha-beta-depleted transplantation in children. For TCRbeta, the library was prepared with unique molecular identifiers. TCRdb itself ran the PCR reads through MiXCR, one entry per CDR3 protein. The table has under 750,000 distinct CDR3 sequences, roughly 24% seen once; the top ten hold roughly 13%. This specimen consisted of PBMCs, mostly from graft donor cells, obtained 360 days after TCRalphabeta/CD19-depleted stem cell transplant. The receptors shown here come from a boy less than two years old who had a stem cell transplant for acute myeloid leukemia, so the T cells may come from the graft donor.

This clonotype has more than one count but fewer than ten. The rearrangement joins TRBV5-4 to TRBJ1-2; TRBD1 is a possible D gene (6 bases). V was shortened by 0 bases and J by 6 bases, with 9 bases between the two germline ends. CDR3 length equals 13 residues. Looked up from germline, CDR1 is SGHNT and CDR2 is YYREEE (reference sequence). CDR3 nucleotide sequence: TGTGCCAGCAGCTTGGTGTCAGGGGATGGCTACACCTTC. Translation gives CASSLVSGDGYTF.

This clonotype appeared many times. The chain couples TRBV15 to TRBJ2-7; possible D gene TRBD2, 6 bases. Deletions cut 4 bases from V and 3 bases from J, with 16 bases between. Germline V lookup: CDR1 LNHNV, CDR2 YYDKDF (reference sequence). There are 15 residues in the CDR3. The CDR3: CATSTLEGFGYEQYF. The CDR3 nucleotides are TGTGCCACCAGCACCCTGGAGGGATTCGGCTACGAGCAGTACTTC.

The sample holds many counts of this clonotype. The chain combines TRBV12-5 with TRBJ2-1; 7 bases align to TRBD2. The V and J ends lost 6 bases and 0 bases, in that order; junction bases with no gene match: 5. The CDR3 has 15 residues. Looked up from germline, CDR1 is LGHNT and CDR2 is FRNRAP. The CDR3 sequence: CASGNSGYSYNEQFF. The CDR3 DNA follows: TGTGCTAGTGGAAATAGCGGGTACTCCTACAATGAGCAGTTCTTC.

The genes are TRBV20-1 and TRBJ1-5; 9 bases fit TRBD1. This CDR3 contains 14 residues. Germline assignment: CDR1 DFQATT and CDR2 SNEGSKA (reference sequence). J gave up 5 bases and V 6 bases, and 8 bases lay outside the gene matches. The CDR3 sequence is CSAQTGGLDQPQHF. DNA for the CDR3: TGCAGTGCCCAGACAGGGGGTTTGGATCAGCCCCAGCATTTT.

J is TRBJ1-1 and V is TRBV7-2; 9 bases agree with TRBD1. Germline V gene lookup returns CDR1 SGHTA and CDR2 FQGNSA. This CDR3 spans 12 amino acids. V trimming: 2 bases; J trimming: 10 bases; junction bases outside the gene matches: 2. Here the CDR3 reads CASSLLTGGAFF. The DNA of the CDR3 is TGTGCCAGCAGCTTACTGACAGGGGGAGCTTTCTTT. The whole variable domain, remainder taken from reference TRBV7-2 and TRBJ1-1, is GAGVSQSPSNKVTEKGKDVELRCDPISGHTALYWYRQSLGQGLEFLIYFQGNSAPDKSGLPSDRFSAERTGGSVSTLTIQRTQQEDSAVYLCASSLLTGGAFFGQGTRLTVV.

Here the CDR3 reads CSASGGAETDTQYF. The CDR3 nucleotides are TGCAGTGCTAGCGGGGGGGCCGAGACAGATACGCAGTATTTT. The gene calls are TRBV20-1 and TRBJ2-3, with 8 bases identical to TRBD2. V was clipped by 3 bases and J by 3 bases; unmatched bases: 5. The germline CDR1 and CDR2 sequences are DFQATT and SNEGSKA (reference sequence). CDR3 length equals 14 residues.

This chain connects TRBV6-5 to TRBJ2-1; 8 nucleotides match TRBD1. Germline trimming cut 2 bases from V and 6 bases from J; bases unmatched to any gene: 6. There are 15 residues in the CDR3. Germline assignment: CDR1 MNHEY and CDR2 SVGAGI. CDR3 DNA sequence: TGTGCCAGCAGTTACGTGCAGGGGGCAGGCAATGAGCAGTTCTTC. Its protein is CASSYVQGAGNEQFF.

This chain links TRBV6-2 or TRBV6-3 with TRBJ2-1; 7 nucleotides agree with TRBD2. The CDR3 totals 12 residues. Germline CDR1 is MNHEY and CDR2 is SVGEGT. Trimming removed 7 bases from V and 9 bases from J; junction bases left unmatched: 6. Written as DNA, the CDR3 is TGTGCCAGCATTCAGCCGGGGGGTGAGCAGTTCTTC. Translation gives CASIQPGGEQFF.

The chain combines TRBV5-1 with TRBJ2-5, with D maybe TRBD1 (6 bases). The germline gives CDR1 SGHRS, CDR2 YFSETQ. V dropped 5 bases and J dropped 2 bases, with 13 bases sitting between them. The CDR3 has 14 residues. Here the CDR3 reads CASRQGQKQETQYF. DNA for the CDR3: TGCGCCAGCAGACAGGGACAAAAACAAGAGACCCAGTACTTC.

This clonotype has ten or more counts. This chain connects TRBV5-1 to TRBJ2-7; unclear D gene. V gave up 5 bases and J gave up 2 bases, with 17 bases separating them. The CDR3 contains 15 residues. Per the germline V gene, CDR1 is SGHRS and CDR2 is YFSETQ. This chain's CDR3 is CASRGRKGRAYEQYF. The CDR3 bases are TGCGCCAGCAGGGGAAGAAAGGGAAGGGCCTACGAGCAGTACTTC.